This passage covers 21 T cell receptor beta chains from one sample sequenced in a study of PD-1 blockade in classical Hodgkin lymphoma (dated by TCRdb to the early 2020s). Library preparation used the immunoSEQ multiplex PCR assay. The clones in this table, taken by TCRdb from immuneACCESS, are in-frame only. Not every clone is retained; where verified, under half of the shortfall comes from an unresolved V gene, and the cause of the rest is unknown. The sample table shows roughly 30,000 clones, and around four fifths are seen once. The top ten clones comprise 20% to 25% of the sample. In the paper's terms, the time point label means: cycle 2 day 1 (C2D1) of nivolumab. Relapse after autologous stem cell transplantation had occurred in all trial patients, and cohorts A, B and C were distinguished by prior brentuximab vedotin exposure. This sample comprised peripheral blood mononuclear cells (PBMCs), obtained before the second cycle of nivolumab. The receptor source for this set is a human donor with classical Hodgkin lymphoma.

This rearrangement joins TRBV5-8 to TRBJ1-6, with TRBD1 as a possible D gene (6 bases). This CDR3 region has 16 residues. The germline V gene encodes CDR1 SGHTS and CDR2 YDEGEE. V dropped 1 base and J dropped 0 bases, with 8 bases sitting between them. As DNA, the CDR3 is TGTGCCAGCAGCTTGCTAGGGGGCTCCTATAATTCACCCCTCCACTTT. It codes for CASSLLGGSYNSPLHF.

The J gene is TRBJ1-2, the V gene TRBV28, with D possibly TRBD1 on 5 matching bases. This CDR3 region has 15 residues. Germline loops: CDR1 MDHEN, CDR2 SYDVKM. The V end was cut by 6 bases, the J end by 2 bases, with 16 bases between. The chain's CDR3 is CASSAGRGANYGYTF. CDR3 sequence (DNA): TGTGCCAGCAGCGCCGGGAGGGGCGCGAACTATGGCTACACCTTC.

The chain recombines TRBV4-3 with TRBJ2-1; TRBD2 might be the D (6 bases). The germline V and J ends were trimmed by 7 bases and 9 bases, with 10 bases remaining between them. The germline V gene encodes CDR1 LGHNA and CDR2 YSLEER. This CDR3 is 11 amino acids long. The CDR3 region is CASNYGGEQFF. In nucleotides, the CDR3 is TGCGCCAGCAATTACGGGGGTGAGCAGTTCTTC.

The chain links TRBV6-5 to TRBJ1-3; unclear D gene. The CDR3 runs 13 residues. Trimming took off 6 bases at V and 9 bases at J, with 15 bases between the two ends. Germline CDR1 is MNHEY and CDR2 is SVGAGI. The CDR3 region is CASRQLSRGTIYF. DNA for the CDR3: TGTGCCAGCAGGCAGCTAAGCCGGGGCACCATATATTTT.

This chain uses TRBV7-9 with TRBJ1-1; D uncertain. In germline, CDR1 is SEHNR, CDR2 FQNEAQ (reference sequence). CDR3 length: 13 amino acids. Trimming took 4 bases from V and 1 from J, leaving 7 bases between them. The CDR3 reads CASSSDSNTEAFF. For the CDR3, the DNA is TGTGCCAGCAGCTCCGACTCGAACACTGAAGCTTTCTTT.

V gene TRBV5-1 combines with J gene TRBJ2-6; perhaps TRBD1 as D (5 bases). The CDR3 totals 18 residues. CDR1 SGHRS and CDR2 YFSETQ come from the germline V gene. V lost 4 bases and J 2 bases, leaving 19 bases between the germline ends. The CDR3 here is CASSPRMNSGTGANVLTF. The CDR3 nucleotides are TGCGCCAGCAGCCCACGGATGAACTCAGGGACTGGGGCCAACGTCCTGACTTTC.

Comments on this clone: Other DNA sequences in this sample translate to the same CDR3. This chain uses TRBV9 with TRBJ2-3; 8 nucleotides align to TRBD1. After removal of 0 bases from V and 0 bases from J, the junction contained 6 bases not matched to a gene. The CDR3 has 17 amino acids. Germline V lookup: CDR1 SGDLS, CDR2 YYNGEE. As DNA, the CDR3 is TGTGCCAGCAGCGTAGAAGGACAGGGCTTAAGCACAGATACGCAGTATTTT. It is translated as CASSVEGQGLSTDTQYF.

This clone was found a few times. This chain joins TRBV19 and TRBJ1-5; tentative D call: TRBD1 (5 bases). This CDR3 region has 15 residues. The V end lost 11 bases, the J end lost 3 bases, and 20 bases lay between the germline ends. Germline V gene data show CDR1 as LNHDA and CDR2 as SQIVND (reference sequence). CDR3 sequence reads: CAVGRGGSFNQPQHF. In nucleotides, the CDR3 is TGTGCCGTCGGAAGGGGCGGATCCTTCAATCAGCCCCAGCATTTT.

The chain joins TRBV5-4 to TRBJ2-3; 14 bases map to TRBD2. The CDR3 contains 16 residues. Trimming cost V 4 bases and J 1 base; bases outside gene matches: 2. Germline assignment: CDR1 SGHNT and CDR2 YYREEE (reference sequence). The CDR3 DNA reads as TGTGCCAGCAGCACGGGACTAGCGGGGGGCACAGATACGCAGTATTTT. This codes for CASSTGLAGGTDTQYF.

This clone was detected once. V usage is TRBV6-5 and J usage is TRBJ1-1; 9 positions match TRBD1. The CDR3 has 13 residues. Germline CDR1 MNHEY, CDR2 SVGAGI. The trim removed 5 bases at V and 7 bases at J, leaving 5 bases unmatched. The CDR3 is CASSRQGVGEAFF. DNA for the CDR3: TGTGCCAGCAGTCGACAGGGGGTAGGTGAAGCTTTCTTT.

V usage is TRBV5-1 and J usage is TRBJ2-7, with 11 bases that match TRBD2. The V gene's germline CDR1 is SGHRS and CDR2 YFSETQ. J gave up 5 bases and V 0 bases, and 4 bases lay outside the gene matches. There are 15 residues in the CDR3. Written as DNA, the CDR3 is TGCGCCAGCAGCTTGGTGTTAGCGGGAGGGAACGAGCAGTACTTC. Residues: CASSLVLAGGNEQYF.

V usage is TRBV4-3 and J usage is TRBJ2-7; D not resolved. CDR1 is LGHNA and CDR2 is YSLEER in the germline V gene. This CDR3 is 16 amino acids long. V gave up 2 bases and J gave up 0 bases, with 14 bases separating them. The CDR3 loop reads CASSQYGSKSSYEQYF. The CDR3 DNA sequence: TGCGCCAGCAGCCAATACGGCAGCAAAAGCTCCTACGAGCAGTACTTC.

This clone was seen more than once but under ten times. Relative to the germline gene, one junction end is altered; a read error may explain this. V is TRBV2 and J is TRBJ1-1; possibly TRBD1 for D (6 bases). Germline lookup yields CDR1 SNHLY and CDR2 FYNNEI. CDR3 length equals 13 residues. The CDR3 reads CASTRGGNAEAFF. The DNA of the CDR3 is TGTGCCAGCACCCGAGGGGGGAACGCTGAAGCTTTCTTT.

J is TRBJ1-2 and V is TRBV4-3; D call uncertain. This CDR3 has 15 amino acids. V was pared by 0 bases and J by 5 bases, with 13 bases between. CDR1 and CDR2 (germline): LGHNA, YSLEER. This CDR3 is CASSQDIRITYGYTF. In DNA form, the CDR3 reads TGCGCCAGCAGCCAAGATATAAGGATTACTTATGGCTACACCTTC.

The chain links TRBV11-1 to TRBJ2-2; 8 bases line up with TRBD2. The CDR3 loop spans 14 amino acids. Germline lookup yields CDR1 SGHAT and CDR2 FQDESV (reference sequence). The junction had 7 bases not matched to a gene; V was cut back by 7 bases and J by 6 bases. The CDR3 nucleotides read TGTGCCAGCACCCCCGCGGGGGGCCCCGGGGAGCTGTTTTTT. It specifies CASTPAGGPGELFF.

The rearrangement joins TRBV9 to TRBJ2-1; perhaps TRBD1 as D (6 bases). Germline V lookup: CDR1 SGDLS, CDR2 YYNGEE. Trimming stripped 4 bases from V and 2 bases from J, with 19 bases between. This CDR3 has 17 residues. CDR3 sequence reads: CASSPDPRGSPYNEQFF. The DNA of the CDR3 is TGTGCCAGCAGCCCAGATCCAAGGGGGTCCCCCTACAATGAGCAGTTCTTC.

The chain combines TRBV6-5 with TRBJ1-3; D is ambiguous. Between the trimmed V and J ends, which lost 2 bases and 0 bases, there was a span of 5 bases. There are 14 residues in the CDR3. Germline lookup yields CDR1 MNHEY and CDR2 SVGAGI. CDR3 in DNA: TGTGCCAGCAGTTACGAGGCCTCTGGAAACACCATATATTTT. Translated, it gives CASSYEASGNTIYF.

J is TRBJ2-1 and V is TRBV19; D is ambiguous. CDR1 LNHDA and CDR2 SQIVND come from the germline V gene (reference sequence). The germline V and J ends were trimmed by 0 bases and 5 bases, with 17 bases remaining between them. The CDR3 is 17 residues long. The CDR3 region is CASSIEPTVAYDNEQFF. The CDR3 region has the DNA TGTGCCAGTAGTATAGAGCCGACCGTGGCTTATGACAATGAGCAGTTCTTC.

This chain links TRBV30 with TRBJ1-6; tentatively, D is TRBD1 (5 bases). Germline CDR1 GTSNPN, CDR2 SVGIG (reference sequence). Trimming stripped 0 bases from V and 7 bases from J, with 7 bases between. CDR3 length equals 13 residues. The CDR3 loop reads CAWSVAGNSPLHF. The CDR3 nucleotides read TGTGCCTGGAGTGTTGCAGGGAATTCACCCCTCCACTTT.

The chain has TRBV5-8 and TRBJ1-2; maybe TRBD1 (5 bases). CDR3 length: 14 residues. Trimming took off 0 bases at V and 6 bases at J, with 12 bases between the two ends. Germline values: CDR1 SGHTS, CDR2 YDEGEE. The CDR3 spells CASSLALWGHGYTF. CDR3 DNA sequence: TGTGCCAGCAGCTTGGCCTTATGGGGCCATGGCTACACCTTC. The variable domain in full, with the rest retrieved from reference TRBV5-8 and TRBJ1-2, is EAGVTQSPTHLIKTRGQQATLRCSPISGHTSVYWYQQALGLGLQFLLWYDEGEERNRGNFPPRFSGRQFPNYSSELNVNALELEDSALYLCASSLALWGHGYTFGSGTRLTVV.

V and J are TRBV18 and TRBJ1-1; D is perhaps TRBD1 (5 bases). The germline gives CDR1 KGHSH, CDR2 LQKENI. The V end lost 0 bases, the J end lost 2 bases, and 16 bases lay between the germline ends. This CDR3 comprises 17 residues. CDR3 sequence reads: CASSPPSPGRANTEAFF. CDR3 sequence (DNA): TGTGCCAGCTCACCACCCTCCCCAGGCAGGGCTAACACTGAAGCTTTCTTT.